This T cell receptor (beta chain) is from a study of CD8+CD57+ T cells in acquired aplastic anemia. This clonotype was detected once. What it binds is not known. Profiles of TCR beta VDJ and CDR3 were generated from a genomic DNA template. TCRdb analysed the reads with MiXCR anew, one entry per CDR3 protein. The data show 250,000 to 300,000 distinct CDR3 sequences, with about three fifths seen just once and 1.3% held by the top ten. V shed 6 bases and J 0 bases; nucleotides not matched to a gene: 8. From germline, CDR1 is ENHRY and CDR2 SYGVKD. This CDR3 is built from 16 residues. Findings and limits, study-wide: Significance was not reached for CD8+ Simpson's diversity between patients and controls.

Before being chosen for sequencing, patients had shown CD8+CD57+ cell expansion by flow cytometry. Material for sequencing was sorted CD4+, CD8+, or CD8+CD57+ T cells (not recorded which) from PBMCs. This receptor was identified in a human donor with aplastic anemia. The rearrangement joins TRBV10-3 to TRBJ2-3; 8 bases are shared with TRBD2. The CDR3 reads CAIRSGGPPSTDTQYF. CDR3 sequence (DNA): TGTGCCATCAGGAGCGGGGGCCCACCTAGCACAGATACGCAGTATTTT.